This T cell receptor (beta chain) was recorded in a study of blood T cell repertoires in COVID-19. In the study overall: Collection of acute and convalescent COVID-19 samples took place in the United States, Italy and Spain. The cDNA or gDNA used as material had been derived from T cells, B-cell-depleted T cells, or PBMCs.

In the authors' methods: The assay estimated nucleated cells by amplifying reference gene primers. Sequencing used immunoSEQ multiplex PCR; TCRdb keeps in-frame clones, though not all of them. The V and J calls and clone size come from that table; D and trimming were worked out from the DNA. The sample has more than 35,000 clones; about 82% are singletons. V dropped 4 bases and J dropped 0 bases, with 10 bases sitting between them. The V gene's germline CDR1 is SGHRS and CDR2 YFSETQ. This CDR3 spans 14 amino acids. The chain couples TRBV5-1 to TRBJ1-1; no clear D. Sequenced: peripheral blood. The sequence was collected from a man at least 80 years old with active or convalescent COVID-19. The CDR3 here is CASSPQAVNTEAFF. The CDR3 nucleotides read TGCGCCAGCAGCCCTCAGGCAGTGAACACTGAAGCTTTCTTT.